This TCR beta chain appears in the sequencing data of a study of blood T cell repertoires in COVID-19. Using immunoSEQ multiplex PCR, the repertoire was profiled, and TCRdb retains in-frame clones only, with some absent. The sample consists of about 170,000 clones, approximately 86% of them appearing once. This clone was observed once. This CDR3 is 16 amino acids long. In germline, CDR1 is MNHEY, CDR2 SVGAGI. Trimming took 4 bases from V and 2 from J; bases not matched to a gene: 9. This sequence joins TRBV6-5 and TRBJ1-2; TRBD1 matches 8 bases. Specimen: peripheral blood. The origin of this receptor is a woman older than 75 with COVID-19, enrolled during active disease. CDR3 sequence reads: CASSSPRTGKNYGYTF. As DNA, the CDR3 is TGTGCCAGCAGTTCCCCGCGGACAGGGAAGAACTATGGCTACACCTTC.